This TCR beta chain was captured in a study of shared clonotypes between healthy human individuals. Germline assignment: CDR1 MNHEY and CDR2 SVGAGI. V gave up 8 bases and J gave up 5 bases, with 15 bases separating them. The CDR3 covers 13 residues. Terminally differentiated effector memory CD45RA+ cells were excluded from the naive CD8 cells, which were CD45RO-negative and positively selected for CCR7. Here immunoSEQ multiplex PCR was the method, and the copy in TCRdb shows in-frame clones only, minus some. The table includes about 1,900,000 clones, 85% to 95% detected once. This chain uses TRBV6-5 with TRBJ1-1; TRBD1 might be the D (6 bases). Source material: naive CD8+ T cells sorted from blood. The source of this sequence is a man between 18 and 35 years old in good health. CDR3 nucleotide sequence: TGTGCCAGCTCAGGGGCACGGGGGACTGAAGCTTTCTTT. The encoded protein is CASSGARGTEAFF.